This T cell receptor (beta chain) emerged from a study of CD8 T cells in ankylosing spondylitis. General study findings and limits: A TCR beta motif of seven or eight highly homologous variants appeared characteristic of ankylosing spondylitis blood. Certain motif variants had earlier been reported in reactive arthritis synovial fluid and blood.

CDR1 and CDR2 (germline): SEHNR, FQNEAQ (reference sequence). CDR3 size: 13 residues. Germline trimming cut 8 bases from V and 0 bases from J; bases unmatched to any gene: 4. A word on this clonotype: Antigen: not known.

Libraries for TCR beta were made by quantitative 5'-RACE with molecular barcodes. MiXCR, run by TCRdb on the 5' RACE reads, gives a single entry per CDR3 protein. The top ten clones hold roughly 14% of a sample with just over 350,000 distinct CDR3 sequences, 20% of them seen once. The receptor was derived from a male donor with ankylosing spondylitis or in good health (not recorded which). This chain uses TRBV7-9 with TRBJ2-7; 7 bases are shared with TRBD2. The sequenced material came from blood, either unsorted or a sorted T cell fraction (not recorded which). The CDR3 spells CASGGGSSYEQYF. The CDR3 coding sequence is TGTGCCAGCGGGGGGGGGAGCTCCTACGAGCAGTACTTC.